The 32 T cell receptor beta chains presented below share a single source sample, sequenced in a study of radiotherapy plus CTLA-4 blockade in lung cancer. Generated by immunoSEQ multiplex PCR, the TCRdb table keeps only in-frame clones and is missing some. Seen here are 85,000 to 100,000 clones, about two thirds observed once, and the top ten hold about 14%. The sample here was peripheral blood, taken from a patient treated with radiotherapy plus ipilimumab. Receptors were obtained from a human donor with non-small cell lung cancer that progressed on radiotherapy plus ipilimumab.

V usage is TRBV7-8 and J usage is TRBJ2-2; 9 nucleotides align to TRBD1. This CDR3 has 15 amino acids. V lost 7 bases to trimming and J lost 4 bases; unmatched junction nucleotides: 7. Germline V gene data show CDR1 as SGHVS and CDR2 as FQNEAQ. CDR3 in amino acids: CASTVGTGPTGELFF. The CDR3 DNA reads TGTGCCAGCACCGTCGGGACAGGGCCCACCGGGGAGCTGTTTTTT. Filled out from reference TRBV7-8 and TRBJ2-2, the complete variable domain reads GAGVSQSPRYKVAKRGQDVALRCDPISGHVSLFWYQQALGQGPEFLTYFQNEAQLDKSGLPSDRFFAERPEGSVSTLKIQRTQQEDSAVYLCASTVGTGPTGELFFGEGSRLTVL.

This clone appeared once. The junction departs from the called germline gene at one end, perhaps through a read error. The V gene is TRBV4-1, the J gene TRBJ2-7, with D perhaps TRBD2 (6 bases). The CDR3 spans 14 residues. CDR1 and CDR2 (germline): MGHRA, YSYEKL. The CDR3 coding sequence is TGTGCCAGCAGCCGCGGGACCAATTCGGCCGAGCAGTACTTC. This sequence encodes CASSRGTNSAEQYF.

The chain combines TRBV6-5 with TRBJ2-2, with D hard to call. V lost 8 bases and J lost 0, with 13 bases in between. Germline V CDR1 and CDR2: MNHEY, SVGAGI. The CDR3 is 15 amino acids. CDR3 DNA sequence: TGTGCCAGCGGGGATGGGCACGCGAACACCGGGGAGCTGTTTTTT. Its translation is CASGDGHANTGELFF.

This chain links TRBV10-1 with TRBJ2-3, with 12 bases lining up with TRBD2. CDR1 and CDR2 (germline): WNHNN, SYGVQD (reference sequence). V lost 2 bases, J lost 6 bases, and 3 bases stayed unmatched. This CDR3 has 15 amino acids. CDR3 loop: CASSETSGRFDTQYF. For the CDR3, the DNA is TGCGCCAGCAGTGAGACTAGCGGGAGGTTTGATACGCAGTATTTT.

This clone was counted once. V and J are TRBV30 and TRBJ2-3, with 10 nucleotides matching TRBD1. The CDR3 extends over 14 amino acids. With 5 bases clipped from V and 2 bases from J, the junction kept 4 bases outside the gene matches. CDR1 GTSNPN and CDR2 SVGIG come from the germline V gene (reference sequence). The CDR3 sequence: CAWATGGLTDTQYF. The CDR3 region has the DNA TGTGCCTGGGCGACAGGGGGCCTCACAGATACGCAGTATTTT.

This clone was detected a few times. The chain uses TRBV6-5 and TRBJ1-2; D is ambiguous. CDR1 and CDR2 (germline): MNHEY, SVGAGI. The CDR3 runs 11 residues. The germline V and J ends were trimmed by 5 bases and 7 bases, with 8 bases remaining between them. The CDR3 region is CASSPLRGYTF. Here the CDR3 DNA reads TGTGCCAGCAGTCCCCTGCGTGGCTACACCTTC.

This clone was seen only a few times. This rearrangement joins TRBV4-3 to TRBJ2-1; 13 positions match TRBD2. The CDR3 is 17 residues long. Germline V gene data show CDR1 as LGHNA and CDR2 as YSLEER. The junction had 6 bases not matched to a gene; V was cut back by 0 bases and J by 7 bases. This CDR3 is CASSQDLGTSGVNEQFF. The CDR3 nucleotides are TGCGCCAGCAGCCAAGATCTGGGGACTAGCGGGGTAAATGAGCAGTTCTTC.

There are a few counts of this clone. The V and J genes are TRBV20-1 and TRBJ2-5; D not resolved. CDR3 length equals 10 residues. CDR1 is DFQATT and CDR2 is SNEGSKA in the germline V gene (reference sequence). V dropped 2 bases and J dropped 5 bases, with 3 bases sitting between them. CDR3 sequence reads: CSARRETQYF. In DNA, the CDR3 is TGCAGTGCTAGACGGGAGACCCAGTACTTC.

This chain connects TRBV27 to TRBJ1-1; no clear D gene. Trimming shortened V by 2 bases and J by 3 bases, and 10 bases separated the two germline ends. The germline V gene encodes CDR1 MNHEY and CDR2 SMNVEV (reference sequence). This CDR3 spans 14 amino acids. CDR3 nucleotide sequence: TGTGCCAGCAGTTTAAAGGGTCGGGACACTGAAGCTTTCTTT. It is translated as CASSLKGRDTEAFF.

This clone was found once. The rearrangement links TRBV28 to TRBJ2-1; 11 bases are shared with TRBD2. The ends lost 3 bases at V and 6 bases at J; junction bases unmatched: 7. Germline loops: CDR1 MDHEN, CDR2 SYDVKM. The CDR3 covers 16 residues. CDR3 sequence: CASSFSLAGGGNEQFF. The CDR3 DNA sequence: TGTGCCAGCAGTTTTTCTCTAGCGGGGGGAGGCAATGAGCAGTTCTTC. Full variable domain (rest looked up from reference TRBV28 and TRBJ2-1): DVKVTQSSRYLVKRTGEKVFLECVQDMDHENMFWYRQDPGLGLRLIYFSYDVKMKEKGDIPEGYSVSREKKERFSLILESASTNQTSMYLCASSFSLAGGGNEQFFGPGTRLTVL.

J is TRBJ2-3 and V is TRBV11-2; 9 bases align to TRBD2. With 2 bases clipped from V and 1 base from J, the junction kept 4 bases outside the gene matches. Germline CDR1 SGHAT, CDR2 FQNNGV. This CDR3 is 16 amino acids long. This CDR3 reads CASSLKSSGGTDTQYF. The CDR3 nucleotides read TGTGCCAGCAGCTTAAAATCTAGCGGGGGCACAGATACGCAGTATTTT.

The rearrangement uses TRBV9 and TRBJ1-3, with a tentative D call TRBD1 (5 bases). CDR1 and CDR2 (germline): SGDLS, YYNGEE. Trimming stripped 3 bases from V and 2 bases from J, with 9 bases between. The CDR3 is 14 residues long. The CDR3 reads CASSGAGTGNTIYF. The CDR3 DNA is TGTGCCAGCAGCGGCGCAGGGACTGGAAACACCATATATTTT. Using reference TRBV9 and TRBJ1-3 for the parts outside the CDR3, the full variable domain is DSGVTQTPKHLITATGQRVTLRCSPRSGDLSVYWYQQSLDQGLQFLIQYYNGEERAKGNILERFSAQQFPDLHSELNLSSLELGDSALYFCASSGAGTGNTIYFGEGSWLTVV.

The rearrangement links TRBV5-1 to TRBJ2-1; TRBD2 agrees at 10 bases. The CDR3 extends over 17 amino acids. Trimming cost V 0 bases and J 5 bases; bases outside gene matches: 8. Germline V gene data show CDR1 as SGHRS and CDR2 as YFSETQ. The CDR3 sequence is CASSLATPSGGDNEQFF. CDR3 in DNA: TGCGCCAGCAGCTTGGCGACCCCTAGCGGGGGTGACAATGAGCAGTTCTTC.

This clone was seen a few times. The genes are TRBV6-1 and TRBJ1-2; 7 bases agree with TRBD1. The CDR3 covers 15 residues. The trim removed 6 bases at V and 4 bases at J, leaving 11 bases unmatched. Germline-derived CDR1 and CDR2 are MNHNS and SASEGT. CDR3 amino acids: CASSLTSGGGYGYTF. In DNA, the CDR3 is TGTGCCAGCAGCCTAACCTCAGGGGGAGGCTATGGCTACACCTTC.

The genes are TRBV29-1 and TRBJ2-7; D unclear. The CDR3 extends over 11 amino acids. V lost 6 bases and J 7 bases, leaving 13 bases between the germline ends. Germline CDR1 SQVTM, CDR2 ANQGSEA. This CDR3 reads CSVGLRREQYF. In DNA, the CDR3 is TGCAGCGTGGGCCTTCGTCGGGAGCAGTACTTC.

The CDR3 sequence is CASSRPGQGVNEQFF. CDR3 nucleotide sequence: TGCGCCAGCAGCCGGCCGGGACAGGGTGTTAATGAGCAGTTCTTC. This chain connects TRBV4-1 to TRBJ2-1; TRBD1 matches 9 bases. The germline CDR1 and CDR2 sequences are MGHRA and YSYEKL. The CDR3 is 15 residues long. V trimming: 4 bases; J trimming: 7 bases; junction bases outside the gene matches: 8.

Only a few counts were recorded for this clone. This sequence joins TRBV6-5 and TRBJ2-7; weak D call: TRBD2 (6 bases). Germline-derived CDR1 and CDR2 are MNHEY and SVGAGI. Trimming removed 2 bases at V and 3 bases at J, with 8 bases between. The CDR3 totals 13 residues. The CDR3 bases are TGTGCCAGCAGTTACGGGGAGGACTACGAGCAGTACTTC. This sequence encodes CASSYGEDYEQYF.

The CDR3, as DNA: TGTGCCAGCAGTTACGAGGGGTTTAACTATGGCTACACCTTC. Residues: CASSYEGFNYGYTF. The chain links TRBV6-5 to TRBJ1-2; D possibly corresponds to TRBD1 (5 bases). CDR1 and CDR2 (germline): MNHEY, SVGAGI. This CDR3 has 14 amino acids. V dropped 2 bases and J dropped 1 base, with 8 bases sitting between them.

Many counts were recorded for this clone. The genes are TRBV19 and TRBJ2-2, with 11 bases aligning to TRBD2. Trimming cost V 3 bases and J 7 bases; bases outside gene matches: 1. CDR1 and CDR2 from the germline V gene are LNHDA and SQIVND (reference sequence). The CDR3 sequence is 14 residues long. CDR3 DNA sequence: TGTGCCAGTAGTATCCTAGCGGGGGGCGGGGAGCTGTTTTTT. This sequence encodes CASSILAGGGELFF.

The rearrangement joins TRBV2 to TRBJ2-2; 9 positions agree with TRBD1. Germline assignment: CDR1 SNHLY and CDR2 FYNNEI. V was pared by 6 bases and J by 7 bases, with 9 bases of the junction left unmatched. CDR3 length: 15 residues. The CDR3 spells CASRATGGADGELFF. CDR3 coding DNA: TGTGCCAGCAGGGCAACAGGGGGCGCGGACGGGGAGCTGTTTTTT.

V and J are TRBV4-1 and TRBJ2-2; tentatively, D is TRBD1 or TRBD2 (6 bases each). This CDR3 has 16 amino acids. V was pared by 0 bases and J by 5 bases, with 13 bases between. The germline CDR1 and CDR2 sequences are MGHRA and YSYEKL. The CDR3 DNA is TGCGCCAGCAGCCAAGATGGGGGGCGAAGGACCGGGGAGCTGTTTTTT. It translates to CASSQDGGRRTGELFF.

There are a few counts of this clone. V is TRBV6-5 and J is TRBJ1-3; D perhaps matches TRBD1 (6 bases). There are 15 residues in the CDR3. Deletions cut 6 bases from V and 5 bases from J, with 17 bases between. Germline-derived CDR1 and CDR2 are MNHEY and SVGAGI. CDR3 sequence (DNA): TGTGCCAGCAGCTTCGACAGGTTGGGTAGAAACACCATATATTTT. It yields the protein CASSFDRLGRNTIYF.

This clone was seen only a few times. The CDR3 sequence: CASSLIPLNTEAFF. CDR3 bases: TGTGCCAGCAGTTTAATCCCTCTGAACACTGAAGCTTTCTTT. This chain connects TRBV27 to TRBJ1-1; D gene unclear. The germline CDR1 and CDR2 sequences are MNHEY and SMNVEV (reference sequence). The V end lost 2 bases, the J end lost 0 bases, and 7 bases lay between the germline ends. This CDR3 spans 14 amino acids.

V usage is TRBV6-5 and J usage is TRBJ1-2, with TRBD1 identical over 10 bases. CDR3 length: 15 residues. The germline V gene has CDR1 MNHEY and CDR2 SVGAGI. V shed 0 bases and J 8 bases; nucleotides not matched to a gene: 6. The CDR3 region has the DNA TGTGCCAGCAGTTACTCCAGACAGGGGGCAGGAGGCTACACCTTC. It codes for CASSYSRQGAGGYTF.

This clone was seen a few times. The J gene is TRBJ2-3, the V gene TRBV5-1, with D tentatively TRBD2 (6 bases). The CDR3 length is 14 residues. CDR1 is SGHRS, CDR2 YFSETQ, per germline. V lost 1 base to trimming and J lost 5 bases, with 11 bases between them. The CDR3 DNA is TGCGCCAGCAGCTTGTCCCAAGCGGGAGATACGCAGTATTTT. Amino acid sequence: CASSLSQAGDTQYF.

This chain uses TRBV2 with TRBJ1-1; no clear D. This CDR3 has 11 residues. Trimming cost V 6 bases and J 6 bases, with 8 bases left between them. Looked up from germline, CDR1 is SNHLY and CDR2 is FYNNEI. The CDR3 sequence: CASSLESEAFF. Written as DNA, the CDR3 is TGTGCCAGCAGCCTCGAGTCTGAAGCTTTCTTT. The full variable domain, completed using reference TRBV2 and TRBJ1-1, is EPEVTQTPSHQVTQMGQEVILRCVPISNHLYFYWYRQILGQKVEFLVSFYNNEISEKSEIFDDQFSVERPDGSNFTLKIRSTKLEDSAMYFCASSLESEAFFGQGTRLTVV.

CDR3 nucleotides: TGTGCCAGCCGTTTCGAGCCGGGACAGGCTCCCAATCAGCCCCAGCATTTT. Its translation: CASRFEPGQAPNQPQHF. The chain is built from TRBV21-1 and TRBJ1-5; the table's D gene call, TRBD1, was not cross checked with the DNA. TRBV21-1 is annotated as a pseudogene. The length of the CDR3 is 17 residues.

V gene TRBV9 combines with J gene TRBJ2-7; the match to TRBD2 covers 8 bases. The germline gives CDR1 SGDLS, CDR2 YYNGEE. CDR3 length: 16 residues. Losses at the gene ends were 4 bases for V and 4 bases for J; bases not matched to a gene: 13. CDR3 region: CASSPTIGSGEYEQYF. CDR3 coding DNA: TGTGCCAGCAGCCCGACCATCGGTAGCGGGGAATACGAGCAGTACTTC.

CDR3 loop: CASSLTGSTYGYTF. The CDR3 DNA reads as TGTGCCAGCAGTCTGACAGGGAGTACCTATGGCTACACCTTC. The chain has TRBV6-5 and TRBJ1-2; TRBD1 aligns across 7 bases. V lost 5 bases to trimming and J lost 4 bases; unmatched junction nucleotides: 7. The germline gives CDR1 MNHEY, CDR2 SVGAGI. This CDR3 comprises 14 residues.

The rearrangement links TRBV19 to TRBJ1-5; TRBD1 matches 12 bases. V lost 7 bases, J lost 3 bases, and 7 bases stayed unmatched. The CDR3 spans 16 residues. CDR1 is LNHDA, CDR2 SQIVND, per germline (reference sequence). CDR3 sequence: CASTSRDRGLNQPQHF. The CDR3 nucleotides are TGTGCCAGTACCTCACGGGACAGGGGGCTCAATCAGCCCCAGCATTTT.

CDR3 nucleotides: TGCGCCAGCAGCCCGGGCAGGGAGCTTATGAACACTGAAGCTTTCTTT. Protein: CASSPGRELMNTEAFF. The rearrangement joins TRBV4-3 to TRBJ1-1, with a tentative D call TRBD1 (5 bases). V gave up 4 bases and J gave up 0 bases, with 15 bases separating them. The CDR3 has 16 residues. Looked up from germline, CDR1 is LGHNA and CDR2 is YSLEER.

Written as DNA, the CDR3 is TGTGCCAGCAGTCCCGGTCGCACAGCCTATGAGCAGTTCTTC. It translates to CASSPGRTAYEQFF. The chain is built from TRBV7-3 and TRBJ2-1, with D unresolved. CDR1 is SGHTA and CDR2 is FQGTGA in the germline V gene. This CDR3 spans 14 amino acids. V lost 6 bases and J lost 8, with 17 bases in between.